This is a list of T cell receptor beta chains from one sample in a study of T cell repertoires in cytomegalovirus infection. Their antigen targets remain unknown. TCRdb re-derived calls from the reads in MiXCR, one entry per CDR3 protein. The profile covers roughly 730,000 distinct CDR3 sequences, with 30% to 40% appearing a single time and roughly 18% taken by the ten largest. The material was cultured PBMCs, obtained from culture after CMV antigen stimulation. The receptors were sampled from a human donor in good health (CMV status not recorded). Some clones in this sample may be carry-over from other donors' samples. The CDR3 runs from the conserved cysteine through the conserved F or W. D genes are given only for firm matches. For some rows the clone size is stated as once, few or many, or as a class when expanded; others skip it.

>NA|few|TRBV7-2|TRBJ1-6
TGTGCCAGCAGCTTAGTGGCTACCCCGGGACCGAATTCACCCCTCCACTTT
CASSLVATPGPNSPLHF
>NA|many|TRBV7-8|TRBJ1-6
TGTGCCAGCAGCTTAAACCGGGGCTTAACCCCCCTCCACTTT
CASSLNRGLTPLHF
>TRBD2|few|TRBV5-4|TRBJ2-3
TGTGCCAGCAGCTTGGGTCTTCACAGGCTAGCGGGGGACGATAGCACAGATACGCAGTATTTT
CASSLGLHRLAGDDSTDTQYF
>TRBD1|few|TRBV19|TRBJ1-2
TGTGCCAGTAGTGACCAGGGGGCGGACTATGGCTACACCTTC
CASSDQGADYGYTF
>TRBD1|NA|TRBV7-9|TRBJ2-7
TGTGCCAGCAGCCAGTGGGACGACAGGGATCTCTACGAGCAGTACTTC
CASSQWDDRDLYEQYF
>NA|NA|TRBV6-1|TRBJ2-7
TGTGCCAGCAGTGAGTACCTCCTGGGGGAGCAGTACTTC
CASSEYLLGEQYF
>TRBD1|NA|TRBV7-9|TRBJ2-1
TGTGCCAGCAGCAGGGACAGACATAACAATGAGCAGTTCTTC
CASSRDRHNNEQFF
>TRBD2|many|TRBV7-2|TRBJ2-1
TGTGCCAGCAGCTCAGGGACTAGCGACTACAATGAGCAGTTCTTC
CASSSGTSDYNEQFF
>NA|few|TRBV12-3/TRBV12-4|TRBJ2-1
TGTGCCAGCAGTACCGTTGGTGAGCAGTTCTTC
CASSTVGEQFF
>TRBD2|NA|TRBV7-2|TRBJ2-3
TGTGCCAGCGGGACTAGCGGGGGGGCCGGAGATACGCAGTATTTT
CASGTSGGAGDTQYF
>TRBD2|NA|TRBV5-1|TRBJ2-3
TGCGCCAGCAGCCCGGGACTAGCGGGGGGCATAGATACGCAGTATTTT
CASSPGLAGGIDTQYF
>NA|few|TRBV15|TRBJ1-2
TGTGCCACCAGTCCCGGAGTGCGCTATGGCTACACCTTC
CATSPGVRYGYTF
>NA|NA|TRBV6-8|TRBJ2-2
TGTGCCAGCTTAACGATGAACACCGGGGAGCTGTTTTTT
CASLTMNTGELFF
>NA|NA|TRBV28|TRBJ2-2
TGTGCCAGCAAAGGGGGGGTGGCCAACACCGGGGAGCTGTTTTTT
CASKGGVANTGELFF
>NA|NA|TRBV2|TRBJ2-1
TGTGCCAGCAGTGAGCCCCACGGCGAGGACGATGAGCAGTTCTTC
CASSEPHGEDDEQFF
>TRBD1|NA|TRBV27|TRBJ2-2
TGTGCCAGCAGCGGCCCTCGGGACAGCCTGAACACCGGGGAGCTGTTTTTT
CASSGPRDSLNTGELFF
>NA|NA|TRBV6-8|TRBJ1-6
TGTGCCAGCAGCCTCCTTGAGCCTCGGGATTCACCCCTCCACTTT
CASSLLEPRDSPLHF
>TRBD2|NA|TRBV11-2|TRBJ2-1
TGTGCCAGCAGCCAAGATCGGACTAGCACATACAATGAGCAGTTCTTC
CASSQDRTSTYNEQFF
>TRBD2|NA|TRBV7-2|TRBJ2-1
TGTGCCAGCAGCATACCGGGACTATATTACAATGAGCAGTTCTTC
CASSIPGLYYNEQFF
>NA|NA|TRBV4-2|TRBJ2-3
TGTGCCAGCAGCCAATCTCAGCGAATCATCGGTCGGGATACGCAGTATTTT
CASSQSQRIIGRDTQYF